The present TCR beta chain was sequenced within a study of blood T cell repertoires in COVID-19. Study context: Collection of acute and convalescent COVID-19 samples took place in the United States, Italy and Spain.

The CDR3 has 18 amino acids. The ends lost 6 bases at V and 2 bases at J; junction bases unmatched: 16. The germline V gene has CDR1 SNHLY and CDR2 FYNNEI. Per the original data handling: Reference gene primer amplification gave nucleated cell count estimates. Method: immunoSEQ multiplex PCR; TCRdb's copy keeps in-frame clones and lacks some. Clone size and V and J calls were adopted from that table, with D and trimming inferred from the DNA. Of roughly 90,000 clones listed, about nine tenths are singletons. The chain couples TRBV2 to TRBJ2-7; TRBD1 matches 10 bases. This clonotype was sampled from a human donor with active COVID-19. The donor label of this sample is uncertain. The sequencing input was peripheral blood. The CDR3 nucleotides read TGTGCCAGCAGAGGGACAGGGGTTCTCTTTAGTAGTACCTACGAGCAGTACTTC. Protein: CASRGTGVLFSSTYEQYF.